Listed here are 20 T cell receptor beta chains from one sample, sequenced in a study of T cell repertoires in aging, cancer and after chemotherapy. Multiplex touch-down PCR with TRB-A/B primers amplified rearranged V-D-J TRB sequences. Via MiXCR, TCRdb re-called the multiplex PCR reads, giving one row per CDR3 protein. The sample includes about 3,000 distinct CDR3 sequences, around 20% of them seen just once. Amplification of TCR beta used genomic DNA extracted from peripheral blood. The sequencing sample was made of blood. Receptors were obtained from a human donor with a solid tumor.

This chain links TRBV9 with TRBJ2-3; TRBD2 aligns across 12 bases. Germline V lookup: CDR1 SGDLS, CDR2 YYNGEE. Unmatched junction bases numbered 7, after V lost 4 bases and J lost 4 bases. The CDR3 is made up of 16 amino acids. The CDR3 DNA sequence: TGTGCCAGCAGCACTCGACTAGCGGGGGTGGCAGATACGCAGTATTTT. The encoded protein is CASSTRLAGVADTQYF.

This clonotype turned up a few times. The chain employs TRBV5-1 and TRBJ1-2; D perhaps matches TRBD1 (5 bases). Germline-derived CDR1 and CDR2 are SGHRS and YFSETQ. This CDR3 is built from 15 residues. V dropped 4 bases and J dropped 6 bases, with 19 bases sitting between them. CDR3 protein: CASSLLGRGLNGYTF. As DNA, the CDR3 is TGCGCCAGCAGCCTCCTTGGTAGGGGACTTAATGGCTACACCTTC.

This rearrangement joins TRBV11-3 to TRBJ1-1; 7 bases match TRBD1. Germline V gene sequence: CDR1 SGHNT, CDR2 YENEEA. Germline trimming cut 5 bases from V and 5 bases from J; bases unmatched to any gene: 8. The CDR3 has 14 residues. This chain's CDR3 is CASSGTTGLTEAFF. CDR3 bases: TGTGCCAGCAGCGGAACGACAGGGTTGACTGAAGCTTTCTTT.

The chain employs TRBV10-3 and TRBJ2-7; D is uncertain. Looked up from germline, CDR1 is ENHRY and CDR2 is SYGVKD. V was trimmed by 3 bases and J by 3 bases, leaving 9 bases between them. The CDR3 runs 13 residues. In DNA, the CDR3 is TGTGCCATCAGTGACAACAGCAACTACGAGCAGTACTTC. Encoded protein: CAISDNSNYEQYF.

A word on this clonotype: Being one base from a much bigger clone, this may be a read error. This chain's CDR3 is CASSEGTLQETQYF. The CDR3 bases are TGTGCCAGCAGTGAGGGAACCCTCCAAGAGACCCAGTACTTC. The gene calls are TRBV6-1 and TRBJ2-5; the D is unclear. The CDR3 contains 14 residues. The germline V gene has CDR1 MNHNS and CDR2 SASEGT. Trimming cost V 3 bases and J 1 base, with 9 bases left between them.

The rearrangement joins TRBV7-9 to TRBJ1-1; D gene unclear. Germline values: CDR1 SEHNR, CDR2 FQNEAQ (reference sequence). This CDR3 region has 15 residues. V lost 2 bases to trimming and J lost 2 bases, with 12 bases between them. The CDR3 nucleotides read TGTGCCAGCAGCTTAACCGGAACGGGAAACACTGAAGCTTTCTTT. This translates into CASSLTGTGNTEAFF.

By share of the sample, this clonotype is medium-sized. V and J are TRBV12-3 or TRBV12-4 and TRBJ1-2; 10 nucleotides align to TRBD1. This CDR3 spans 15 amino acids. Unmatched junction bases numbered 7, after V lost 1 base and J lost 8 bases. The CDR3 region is CASSLETGGVGGYTF. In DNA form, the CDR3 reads TGTGCCAGCAGTTTAGAGACAGGGGGCGTAGGGGGCTACACCTTC.

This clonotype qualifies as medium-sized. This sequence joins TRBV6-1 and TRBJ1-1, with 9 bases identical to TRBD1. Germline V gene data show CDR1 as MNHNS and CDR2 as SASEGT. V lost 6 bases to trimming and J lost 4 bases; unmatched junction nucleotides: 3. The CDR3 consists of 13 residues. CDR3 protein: CASSRQGVTEAFF. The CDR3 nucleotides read TGTGCCAGCAGCAGACAGGGGGTCACTGAAGCTTTCTTT.

CDR3 in amino acids: CASSEALPGRANTGELFF. The CDR3 DNA reads TGTGCCAGCAGTGAAGCGCTTCCGGGCAGGGCCAACACCGGGGAGCTGTTTTTT. This rearrangement joins TRBV2 to TRBJ2-2, with D possibly TRBD1 on 5 matching bases. This CDR3 is built from 18 residues. Germline V gene lookup returns CDR1 SNHLY and CDR2 FYNNEI. With 0 bases removed from V and 2 bases from J, the gap between germline ends came to 16 bases.

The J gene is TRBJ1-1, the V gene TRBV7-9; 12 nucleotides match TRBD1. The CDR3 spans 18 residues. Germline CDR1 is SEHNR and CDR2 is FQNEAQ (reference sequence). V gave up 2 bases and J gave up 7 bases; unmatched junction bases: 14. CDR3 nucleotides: TGTGCCAGCAGCTTAAGCACCGGGACAGGGGGCGCAGGGAGTGAAGCTTTCTTT. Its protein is CASSLSTGTGGAGSEAFF. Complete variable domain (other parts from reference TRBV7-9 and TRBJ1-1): DTGVSQNPRHKITKRGQNVTFRCDPISEHNRLYWYRQTLGQGPEFLTYFQNEAQLEKSRLLSDRFSAERPKGSFSTLEIQRTEQGDSAMYLCASSLSTGTGGAGSEAFFGQGTRLTVV.

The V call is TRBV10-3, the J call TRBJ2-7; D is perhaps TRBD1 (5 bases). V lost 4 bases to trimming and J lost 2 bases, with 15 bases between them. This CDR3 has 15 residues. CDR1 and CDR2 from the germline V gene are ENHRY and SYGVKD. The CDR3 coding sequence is TGTGCCATCAGTGTAGGCCAAGGGGCCCCCTACGAGCAGTACTTC. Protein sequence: CAISVGQGAPYEQYF.

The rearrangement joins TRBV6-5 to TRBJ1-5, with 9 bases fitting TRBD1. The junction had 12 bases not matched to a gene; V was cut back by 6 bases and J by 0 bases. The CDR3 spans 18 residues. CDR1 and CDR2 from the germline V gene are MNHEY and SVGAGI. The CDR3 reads CASRNRDRVMNSNQPQHF. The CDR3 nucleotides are TGTGCCAGCAGGAACCGGGACAGGGTTATGAATAGCAATCAGCCCCAGCATTTT.

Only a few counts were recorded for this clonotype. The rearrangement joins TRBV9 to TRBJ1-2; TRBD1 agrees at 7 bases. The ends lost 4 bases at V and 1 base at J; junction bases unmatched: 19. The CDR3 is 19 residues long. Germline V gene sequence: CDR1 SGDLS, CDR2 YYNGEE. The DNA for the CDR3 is TGTGCCAGCAGCAGAAAGGAGACTCCCGGGACAGCGCTTAACTATGGCTACACCTTC. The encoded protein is CASSRKETPGTALNYGYTF.

This CDR3 reads CASSQLAGGPHEQFF. The CDR3 nucleotides read TGTGCCAGCAGCCAGCTAGCGGGGGGGCCGCATGAGCAGTTCTTC. This rearrangement joins TRBV11-3 to TRBJ2-1; 12 nucleotides align to TRBD2. Germline loops: CDR1 SGHNT, CDR2 YENEEA. V lost 5 bases to trimming and J lost 8 bases; unmatched junction nucleotides: 7. The CDR3 covers 15 residues.

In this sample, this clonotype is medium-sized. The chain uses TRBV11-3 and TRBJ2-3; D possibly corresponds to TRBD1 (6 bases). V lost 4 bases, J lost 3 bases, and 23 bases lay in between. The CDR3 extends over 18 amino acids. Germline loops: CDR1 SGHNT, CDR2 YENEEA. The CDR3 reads CASSYSRTVRIGTDTQYF. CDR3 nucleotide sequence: TGTGCCAGCAGCTACTCGCGGACAGTTCGTATAGGGACAGATACGCAGTATTTT.

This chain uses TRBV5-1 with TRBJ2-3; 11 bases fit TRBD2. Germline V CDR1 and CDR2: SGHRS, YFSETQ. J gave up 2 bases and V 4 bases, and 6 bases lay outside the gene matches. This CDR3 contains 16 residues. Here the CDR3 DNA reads TGCGCCAGCAGCCCGCTAGCGGGGGGACTCACAGATACGCAGTATTTT. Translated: CASSPLAGGLTDTQYF. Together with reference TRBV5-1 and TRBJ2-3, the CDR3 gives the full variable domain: KAGVTQTPRYLIKTRGQQVTLSCSPISGHRSVSWYQQTPGQGLQFLFEYFSETQRNKGNFPGRFSGRQFSNSRSEMNVSTLELGDSALYLCASSPLAGGLTDTQYFGPGTRLTVL.

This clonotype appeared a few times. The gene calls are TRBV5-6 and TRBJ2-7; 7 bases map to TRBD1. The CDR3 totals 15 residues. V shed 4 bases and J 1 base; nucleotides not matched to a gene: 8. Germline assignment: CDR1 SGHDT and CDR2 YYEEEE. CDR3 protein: CASSPNVDRSYEQYF. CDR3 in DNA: TGTGCCAGCAGCCCGAATGTGGACAGGTCCTACGAGCAGTACTTC.

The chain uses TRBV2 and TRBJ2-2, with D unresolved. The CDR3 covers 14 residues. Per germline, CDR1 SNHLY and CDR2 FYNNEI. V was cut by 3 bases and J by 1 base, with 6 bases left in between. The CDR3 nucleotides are TGTGCCAGCAGTGAGTTCCAGAACACCGGGGAGCTGTTTTTT. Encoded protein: CASSEFQNTGELFF. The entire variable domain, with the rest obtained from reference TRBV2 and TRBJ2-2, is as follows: EPEVTQTPSHQVTQMGQEVILRCVPISNHLYFYWYRQILGQKVEFLVSFYNNEISEKSEIFDDQFSVERPDGSNFTLKIRSTKLEDSAMYFCASSEFQNTGELFFGEGSRLTVL.

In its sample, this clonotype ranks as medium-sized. The CDR3 DNA sequence: TGTGCCAGCAGCTTAGTAGGGGGGGGCAAAAACATTCAGTACTTC. This sequence encodes CASSLVGGGKNIQYF. This sequence joins TRBV7-2 and TRBJ2-4; a weak D match, TRBD2 (7 bases). There are 15 residues in the CDR3. Trimming took off 1 base at V and 3 bases at J, with 10 bases between the two ends. Germline values: CDR1 SGHTA, CDR2 FQGNSA.

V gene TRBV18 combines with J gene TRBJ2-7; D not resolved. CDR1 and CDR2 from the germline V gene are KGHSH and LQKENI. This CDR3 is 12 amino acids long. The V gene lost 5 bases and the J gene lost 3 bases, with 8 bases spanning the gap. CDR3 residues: CASSDDFYEQYF. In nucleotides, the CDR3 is TGTGCCAGCTCAGATGACTTCTACGAGCAGTACTTC.